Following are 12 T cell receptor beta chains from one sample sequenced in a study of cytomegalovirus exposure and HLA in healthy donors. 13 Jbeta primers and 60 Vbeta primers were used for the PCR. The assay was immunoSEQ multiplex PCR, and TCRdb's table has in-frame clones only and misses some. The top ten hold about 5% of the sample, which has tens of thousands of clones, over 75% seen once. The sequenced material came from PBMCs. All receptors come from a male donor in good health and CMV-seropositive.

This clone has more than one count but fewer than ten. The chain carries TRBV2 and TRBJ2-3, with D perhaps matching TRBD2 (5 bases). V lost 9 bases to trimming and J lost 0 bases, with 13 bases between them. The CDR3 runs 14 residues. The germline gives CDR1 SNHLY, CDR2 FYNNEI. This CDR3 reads CASSAETSTDTQYF. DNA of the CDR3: TGTGCCAGTTCAGCGGAAACTAGCACAGATACGCAGTATTTT.

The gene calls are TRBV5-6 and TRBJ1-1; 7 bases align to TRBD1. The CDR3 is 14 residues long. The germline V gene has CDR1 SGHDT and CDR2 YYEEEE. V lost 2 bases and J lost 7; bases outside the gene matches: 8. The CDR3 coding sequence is TGTGCCAGCAGCTTTACGGGCAGGGGGGATGAAGCTTTCTTT. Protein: CASSFTGRGDEAFF.

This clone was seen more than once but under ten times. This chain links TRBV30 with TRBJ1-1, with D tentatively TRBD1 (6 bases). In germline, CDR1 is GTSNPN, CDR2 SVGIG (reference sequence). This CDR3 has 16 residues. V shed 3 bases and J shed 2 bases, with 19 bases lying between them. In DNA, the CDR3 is TGTGCCTGGAGCGGACCGGGACACCAAAGCAACACTGAAGCTTTCTTT. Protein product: CAWSGPGHQSNTEAFF.

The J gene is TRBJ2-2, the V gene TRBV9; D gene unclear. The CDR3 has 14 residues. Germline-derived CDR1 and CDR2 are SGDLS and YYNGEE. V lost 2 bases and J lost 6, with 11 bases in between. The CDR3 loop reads CASSVTSVPGELFF. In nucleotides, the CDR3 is TGTGCCAGCAGCGTCACGTCGGTACCCGGGGAGCTGTTTTTT.

CDR3 DNA sequence: TGCAGCGTTGGGACAAGACCCAACTATGGCTACACCTTC. Translation: CSVGTRPNYGYTF. V usage is TRBV29-1 and J usage is TRBJ1-2, with D maybe TRBD1 (5 bases). With 4 bases removed from V and 2 bases from J, the gap between germline ends came to 11 bases. In germline, CDR1 is SQVTM, CDR2 ANQGSEA. The CDR3 runs 13 residues.

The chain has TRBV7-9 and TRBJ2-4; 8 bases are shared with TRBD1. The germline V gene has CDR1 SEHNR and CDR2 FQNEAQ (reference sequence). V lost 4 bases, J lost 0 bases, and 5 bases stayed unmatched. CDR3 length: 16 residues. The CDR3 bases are TGTGCCAGCAGCTCGCAGGGGGCTTTAGCCAAAAACATTCAGTACTTC. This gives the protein CASSSQGALAKNIQYF. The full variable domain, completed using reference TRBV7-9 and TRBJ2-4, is DTGVSQNPRHKITKRGQNVTFRCDPISEHNRLYWYRQTLGQGPEFLTYFQNEAQLEKSRLLSDRFSAERPKGSFSTLEIQRTEQGDSAMYLCASSSQGALAKNIQYFGAGTRLSVL.

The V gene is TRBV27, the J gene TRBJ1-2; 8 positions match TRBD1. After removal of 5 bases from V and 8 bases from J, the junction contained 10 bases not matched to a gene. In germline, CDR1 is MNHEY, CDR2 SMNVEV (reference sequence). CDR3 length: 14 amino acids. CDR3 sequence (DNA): TGTGCCAGCAGTCAAACATGGACAGGGAGGGGCTACACCTTC. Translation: CASSQTWTGRGYTF.

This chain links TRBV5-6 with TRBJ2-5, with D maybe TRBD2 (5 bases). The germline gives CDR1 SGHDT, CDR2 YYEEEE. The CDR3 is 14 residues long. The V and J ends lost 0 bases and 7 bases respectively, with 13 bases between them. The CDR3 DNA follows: TGTGCCAGCAGCTTGGGGAGTCGGCTAGCGACCCAGTACTTC. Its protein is CASSLGSRLATQYF. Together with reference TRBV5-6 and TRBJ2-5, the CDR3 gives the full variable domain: DAGVTQSPTHLIKTRGQQVTLRCSPKSGHDTVSWYQQALGQGPQFIFQYYEEEERQRGNFPDRFSGHQFPNYSSELNVNALLLGDSALYLCASSLGSRLATQYFGPGTRLLVL.

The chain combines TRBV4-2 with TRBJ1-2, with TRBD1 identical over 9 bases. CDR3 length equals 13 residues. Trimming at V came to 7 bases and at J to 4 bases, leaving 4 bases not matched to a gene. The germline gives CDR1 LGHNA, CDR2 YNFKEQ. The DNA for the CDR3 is TGTGCCAGCACCCCGGGACAGGGCTATGGCTACACCTTC. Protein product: CASTPGQGYGYTF.

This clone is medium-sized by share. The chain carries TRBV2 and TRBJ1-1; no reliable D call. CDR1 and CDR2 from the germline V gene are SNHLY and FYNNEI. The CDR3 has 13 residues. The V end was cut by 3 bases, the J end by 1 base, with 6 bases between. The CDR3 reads CASSELENTEAFF. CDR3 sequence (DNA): TGTGCCAGCAGTGAGTTAGAGAACACTGAAGCTTTCTTT.

The CDR3 DNA is TGTGCCAGCAGCACAGGACTAGCGACCTACAATGAGCAGTTCTTC. It is translated as CASSTGLATYNEQFF. The V and J genes are TRBV9 and TRBJ2-1, with 9 nucleotides matching TRBD2. This CDR3 region has 15 residues. CDR1 SGDLS and CDR2 YYNGEE come from the germline V gene. V trimming: 4 bases; J trimming: 2 bases; junction bases outside the gene matches: 4.

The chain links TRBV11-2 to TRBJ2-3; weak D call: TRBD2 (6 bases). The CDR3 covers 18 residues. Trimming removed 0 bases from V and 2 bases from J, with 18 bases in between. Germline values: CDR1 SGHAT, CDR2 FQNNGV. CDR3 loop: CASSLDQIPGLSTDTQYF. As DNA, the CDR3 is TGTGCCAGCAGCTTAGATCAAATTCCGGGACTGTCCACAGATACGCAGTATTTT.